This entry lists 23 T cell receptor beta chains sequenced from one sample in a study of shared clonotypes between healthy human individuals. Profiled with immunoSEQ multiplex PCR; TCRdb holds only in-frame clones, not every one. This table has some 580,000 clones, 97% appearing once. The source material was naive CD4+ T cells sorted from blood. This sample's subset: CD45RA+ positively selected. The receptors stem from a woman in her 30s in good health.

V is TRBV5-1 and J is TRBJ2-6; 8 nucleotides agree with TRBD1. This CDR3 spans 15 amino acids. V shed 4 bases, J shed 2 bases, and the junction held 2 bases outside the gene matches. From germline, CDR1 is SGHRS and CDR2 YFSETQ. CDR3 sequence: CASSATGAGANVLTF. As DNA, the CDR3 is TGCGCCAGCAGCGCGACAGGGGCTGGGGCCAACGTCCTGACTTTC.

Concerning this clone itself: Other DNA sequences within the sample encode an identical CDR3. The V gene is TRBV28, the J gene TRBJ1-1, with a tentative D call TRBD1 (6 bases). Trimming took off 6 bases at V and 0 bases at J, with 11 bases between the two ends. CDR1 is MDHEN, CDR2 SYDVKM, per germline. This CDR3 contains 14 residues. The CDR3 spells CASSSTGLNTEAFF. DNA of the CDR3: TGTGCCAGCAGCTCTACAGGGCTGAACACTGAAGCTTTCTTT.

The chain recombines TRBV9 with TRBJ1-3, with 8 bases identical to TRBD1. V gave up 2 bases and J gave up 0 bases; unmatched junction bases: 7. The germline V gene has CDR1 SGDLS and CDR2 YYNGEE. CDR3 length: 17 residues. The CDR3 loop is CASSVGGGQVSGNTIYF. The CDR3 DNA sequence: TGTGCCAGCAGCGTCGGCGGGGGACAGGTCTCTGGAAACACCATATATTTT.

This clone was observed once. The chain recombines TRBV10-3 with TRBJ2-2; D possibly corresponds to TRBD2 (6 bases). The CDR3 consists of 15 residues. Trimming cost V 7 bases and J 8 bases, with 20 bases left between them. Germline assignment: CDR1 ENHRY and CDR2 SYGVKD. This CDR3 is CAIKRVRGTEGELFF. The DNA of the CDR3 is TGTGCCATCAAACGGGTCCGGGGGACGGAGGGGGAGCTGTTTTTT.

The chain couples TRBV5-4 to TRBJ2-3; tentative D call: TRBD2 (6 bases). Deletions cut 2 bases from V and 3 bases from J, with 10 bases between. Germline CDR1 reads SGHNT; CDR2 reads YYREEE (reference sequence). This CDR3 spans 14 amino acids. The CDR3 is CASSFGGKTDTQYF. CDR3 nucleotides: TGTGCCAGCAGCTTCGGCGGGAAGACAGATACGCAGTATTTT.

The rearrangement uses TRBV28 and TRBJ1-2; maybe TRBD1 (5 bases). V dropped 6 bases and J dropped 5 bases, with 10 bases sitting between them. The CDR3 is 12 amino acids. Germline lookup yields CDR1 MDHEN and CDR2 SYDVKM. The DNA for the CDR3 is TGTGCCAGCAGGAGGGGAGGGTATGGCTACACCTTC. It yields the protein CASRRGGYGYTF.

The chain links TRBV28 to TRBJ2-1, with 7 bases that match TRBD2. This CDR3 is 15 amino acids long. CDR1 and CDR2 from the germline V gene are MDHEN and SYDVKM. The junction had 9 bases not matched to a gene; V was cut back by 6 bases and J by 4 bases. The CDR3 DNA reads as TGTGCCAGCAGGGGCAGGGCGGGGGAATACAATGAGCAGTTCTTC. Its protein product is CASRGRAGEYNEQFF.

V is TRBV10-3 and J is TRBJ2-7, with 7 bases fitting TRBD1. CDR1 ENHRY and CDR2 SYGVKD come from the germline V gene. The CDR3 is 12 amino acids. V shed 6 bases, J shed 2 bases, and the junction held 1 base outside the gene matches. The CDR3: CAIRTGTYEQYF. CDR3 coding DNA: TGTGCCATCAGGACAGGGACCTACGAGCAGTACTTC.

The chain carries TRBV5-1 and TRBJ2-3; TRBD1 agrees at 10 bases. Trimming cost V 4 bases and J 2 bases; bases outside gene matches: 7. CDR1 and CDR2 (germline): SGHRS, YFSETQ. The CDR3 is made up of 16 amino acids. CDR3 loop: CASSLWTGGDTDTQYF. The CDR3 coding sequence is TGCGCCAGCAGCCTCTGGACAGGGGGAGACACAGATACGCAGTATTTT.

J is TRBJ2-7 and V is TRBV21-1; the table's D call, TRBD2, has no DNA check behind it. TRBV21-1 has pseudogene status. The CDR3 is 16 amino acids. The CDR3 nucleotides read TGTGCCAGCAGCAAAGGGGGGCTAGCGGGAGCCTACGAGCAGTACTTC. Residues: CASSKGGLAGAYEQYF.

This sequence joins TRBV6-1 and TRBJ1-2; tentatively, D is TRBD1 (6 bases). Trimming cost V 1 base and J 7 bases, with 19 bases left between them. CDR1 is MNHNS and CDR2 is SASEGT in the germline V gene. There are 16 residues in the CDR3. Here the CDR3 reads CASSEVPQGTDGGYTF. The DNA of the CDR3 is TGTGCCAGCAGTGAAGTGCCCCAGGGGACGGACGGTGGCTACACCTTC.

This clone was picked up one time. In DNA, the CDR3 is TGTGCCAGCAGCCTGGGACAGGGAAGAGGTTCACCCCTCCACTTT. Protein sequence: CASSLGQGRGSPLHF. The chain joins TRBV28 to TRBJ1-6; TRBD1 agrees at 9 bases. Trimming took 6 bases from V and 9 from J; bases not matched to a gene: 9. This CDR3 spans 15 amino acids. The germline CDR1 and CDR2 sequences are MDHEN and SYDVKM. Complete variable domain (other parts from reference TRBV28 and TRBJ1-6): DVKVTQSSRYLVKRTGEKVFLECVQDMDHENMFWYRQDPGLGLRLIYFSYDVKMKEKGDIPEGYSVSREKKERFSLILESASTNQTSMYLCASSLGQGRGSPLHFGNGTRLTVT.

The rearrangement links TRBV13 to TRBJ2-7; D not certain. The CDR3 is 10 amino acids. In germline, CDR1 is PRHDT, CDR2 FYEKMQ (reference sequence). Trimming stripped 6 bases from V and 6 bases from J, with 6 bases between. CDR3: CASSFTEQYF. CDR3 DNA sequence: TGTGCCAGCAGTTTCACCGAGCAGTACTTC.

CDR3 coding DNA: TGCGCCAGCAGCCACCTGATGTTAGCCAAAAACATTCAGTACTTC. Protein: CASSHLMLAKNIQYF. The chain couples TRBV4-1 to TRBJ2-4; D is unresolved. V was clipped by 3 bases and J by 0 bases, with 9 bases between them. Germline V CDR1 and CDR2: MGHRA, YSYEKL. The CDR3 contains 15 residues.

The CDR3 bases are TGTGCCAGCAGTGGGGCGGGAGCCAAAAACATTCAGTACTTC. Its translation is CASSGAGAKNIQYF. The chain links TRBV2 to TRBJ2-4; tentative D call: TRBD2 (5 bases). The germline V gene encodes CDR1 SNHLY and CDR2 FYNNEI. CDR3 length: 14 amino acids. The germline V and J ends were trimmed by 4 bases and 0 bases, with 7 bases remaining between them.

The chain links TRBV7-2 to TRBJ1-5; D not certain. The CDR3 runs 12 residues. Germline values: CDR1 SGHTA, CDR2 FQGNSA. The V gene lost 2 bases and the J gene lost 4 bases, with 3 bases spanning the gap. This CDR3 is CASSLYNQPQHF. The CDR3 nucleotides are TGTGCCAGCAGCTTATATAATCAGCCCCAGCATTTT.

The V and J genes are TRBV5-1 and TRBJ1-2, with TRBD1 matching over 12 bases. Per the germline V gene, CDR1 is SGHRS and CDR2 is YFSETQ. The J segment lost 5 bases and the V segment lost 2 bases, leaving 4 bases of the junction unmatched. The CDR3 runs 15 residues. CDR3 bases: TGCGCCAGCAGCTTCCGGGACAGGGGGCTTTATGGCTACACCTTC. Protein product: CASSFRDRGLYGYTF. The full variable domain, rest sourced from reference TRBV5-1 and TRBJ1-2, is KAGVTQTPRYLIKTRGQQVTLSCSPISGHRSVSWYQQTPGQGLQFLFEYFSETQRNKGNFPGRFSGRQFSNSRSEMNVSTLELGDSALYLCASSFRDRGLYGYTFGSGTRLTVV.

V usage is TRBV2 and J usage is TRBJ2-5; D possibly corresponds to TRBD2 (6 bases). Per the germline V gene, CDR1 is SNHLY and CDR2 is FYNNEI. The V end lost 8 bases, the J end lost 5 bases, and 18 bases lay between the germline ends. This CDR3 region has 14 residues. The CDR3 bases are TGTGCCAGCTGTGCTAGCGTCCGAGGGGAGACCCAGTACTTC. Translating it yields CASCASVRGETQYF.

The V and J genes are TRBV19 and TRBJ1-1; D is possibly TRBD1 (6 bases). With 7 bases removed from V and 1 base from J, the gap between germline ends came to 13 bases. Germline V gives CDR1 LNHDA, CDR2 SQIVND (reference sequence). The CDR3 has 14 residues. The CDR3 DNA follows: TGTGCCAGTAAGGGGGAAATGCCGAACACTGAAGCTTTCTTT. Protein: CASKGEMPNTEAFF. Variable domain in full (rest from reference TRBV19 and TRBJ1-1): DGGITQSPKYLFRKEGQNVTLSCEQNLNHDAMYWYRQDPGQGLRLIYYSQIVNDFQKGDIAEGYSVSREKKESFPLTVTSAQKNPTAFYLCASKGEMPNTEAFFGQGTRLTVV.

The chain links TRBV9 to TRBJ2-1; 8 nucleotides align to TRBD2. The germline V gene encodes CDR1 SGDLS and CDR2 YYNGEE. CDR3 length: 15 amino acids. V shed 0 bases and J 8 bases; nucleotides not matched to a gene: 7. This chain's CDR3 is CASSVGGTSLYEQFF. The CDR3 nucleotides are TGTGCCAGCAGCGTAGGCGGGACTAGTTTGTATGAGCAGTTCTTC.

This clone appeared a single time. The genes are TRBV19 and TRBJ2-3; D gene ambiguous. The V end lost 0 bases, the J end lost 3 bases, and 19 bases lay between the germline ends. Germline V gives CDR1 LNHDA, CDR2 SQIVND (reference sequence). The CDR3 runs 18 residues. The CDR3 region is CASSIDPPTALGTDTQYF. DNA for the CDR3: TGTGCCAGTAGTATAGACCCACCGACCGCCCTCGGGACAGATACGCAGTATTTT.

The V and J genes are TRBV29-1 and TRBJ2-3, with 11 bases matching TRBD2. Per the germline V gene, CDR1 is SQVTM and CDR2 is ANQGSEA. The CDR3 runs 14 residues. Trimming removed 7 bases from V and 3 bases from J; junction bases left unmatched: 6. CDR3 amino acids: CSGKTSGRTDTQYF. The CDR3 DNA reads TGCAGCGGGAAAACTAGCGGGAGAACAGATACGCAGTATTTT.

V usage is TRBV6-1 and J usage is TRBJ1-3, with TRBD1 matching over 7 bases. After removal of 6 bases from V and 0 bases from J, the junction contained 2 bases not matched to a gene. The CDR3 spans 14 residues. CDR1 and CDR2 from the germline V gene are MNHNS and SASEGT. For the CDR3, the DNA is TGTGCCAGCAGCCGGGACAGCTCTGGAAACACCATATATTTT. Translated, it gives CASSRDSSGNTIYF.